Presented here are 16 T cell receptor beta chains from one specimen sequenced in a study of identical twins. TCRdb independently ran MiXCR on the 5' RACE reads; one entry per CDR3 protein. There are more than 200,000 distinct CDR3 sequences in the sample; approximately 9% occur only once, and 5.1% lies in the top ten. The sample taken for sequencing was memory (CD45RO+) T cells sorted from blood. The receptors originated from a woman under 30 in good health.

This clonotype was seen only a few times. The genes are TRBV20-1 and TRBJ2-1, with TRBD1 identical over 8 bases. Germline V lookup: CDR1 DFQATT, CDR2 SNEGSKA (reference sequence). The CDR3 totals 15 residues. V shed 1 base and J 2 bases; nucleotides not matched to a gene: 4. The CDR3 sequence is CSARVSGGAYNEQFF. For the CDR3, the DNA is TGCAGTGCTAGAGTGTCAGGGGGCGCCTACAATGAGCAGTTCTTC.

This sequence joins TRBV19 and TRBJ2-5; 8 nucleotides align to TRBD2. The J segment lost 2 bases and the V segment lost 3 bases, leaving 8 bases of the junction unmatched. The CDR3 is 16 amino acids. The germline CDR1 and CDR2 sequences are LNHDA and SQIVND (reference sequence). As DNA, the CDR3 is TGTGCCAGTAGTATCTTCGGCGGGGGGACACAAGAGACCCAGTACTTC. Residues: CASSIFGGGTQETQYF.

This clonotype was observed a handful of times. V is TRBV29-1 and J is TRBJ1-6; the match to TRBD1 covers 7 bases. With V trimmed by 5 bases and J by 6 bases, 4 bases remained unmatched. Germline values: CDR1 SQVTM, CDR2 ANQGSEA. CDR3 length: 13 amino acids. The CDR3 nucleotides are TGCAGCGTTCTACAGGGGCCTAATTCACCCCTCCACTTT. It codes for CSVLQGPNSPLHF.

This clonotype was recorded a few times. The chain employs TRBV7-9 and TRBJ2-7; D uncertain. The CDR3 extends over 13 amino acids. Trimming took 5 bases from V and 3 from J, leaving 11 bases between them. Germline V gene lookup returns CDR1 SEHNR and CDR2 FQNEAQ (reference sequence). This CDR3 is CASSLGVFYEQYF. For the CDR3, the DNA is TGTGCCAGCAGCCTGGGTGTCTTCTACGAGCAGTACTTC.

There are many counts of this clonotype. The chain joins TRBV6-1 to TRBJ2-3, with D tentatively TRBD1 (6 bases). CDR3 length equals 13 residues. Trimming stripped 9 bases from V and 7 bases from J, with 17 bases between. Germline lookup yields CDR1 MNHNS and CDR2 SASEGT. The CDR3 sequence: CASEKPGANTQYF. The CDR3 DNA sequence: TGTGCCAGTGAGAAACCAGGGGCCAATACGCAGTATTTT.

This clonotype was counted only a few times. CDR3 DNA: TGCGCCAGCAGTCATTGGACCAGCCGGGGCCACTCCTACAATGAGCAGTTCTTC. Protein product: CASSHWTSRGHSYNEQFF. The chain joins TRBV5-1 to TRBJ2-1; TRBD1 or TRBD2 may be the D gene (5 bases each). Looked up from germline, CDR1 is SGHRS and CDR2 is YFSETQ. This CDR3 region has 18 residues. V was clipped by 5 bases and J by 0 bases, with 21 bases between them.

This chain uses TRBV7-2 with TRBJ1-5; possibly TRBD1 for D (5 bases). Trimming removed 1 base at V and 2 bases at J, with 15 bases between. The CDR3 length is 17 residues. Germline assignment: CDR1 SGHTA and CDR2 FQGNSA. The CDR3 bases are TGTGCCAGCAGCTTAGGGCCAGGGCGAAGAGGCAATCAGCCCCAGCATTTT. Encoded protein: CASSLGPGRRGNQPQHF.

This clonotype occurred many times. The V call is TRBV20-1, the J call TRBJ2-4; the D gene is possibly TRBD2 (6 bases). Germline-derived CDR1 and CDR2 are DFQATT and SNEGSKA (reference sequence). Trimming took off 3 bases at V and 10 bases at J, with 10 bases between the two ends. The CDR3 runs 11 residues. The CDR3 loop reads CSAREGTIQYF. CDR3 DNA: TGCAGTGCTAGGGAAGGGACTATTCAGTACTTC.

The chain employs TRBV6-1 and TRBJ2-7; D possibly corresponds to TRBD2 (6 bases). V shed 4 bases and J shed 2 bases, with 12 bases lying between them. This CDR3 spans 14 amino acids. Germline V gene lookup returns CDR1 MNHNS and CDR2 SASEGT. CDR3 DNA: TGTGCCAGCAGTGCCCTAGCGAGCCCCTACGAGCAGTACTTC. It is translated as CASSALASPYEQYF.

This clonotype was seen only a few times. The V gene is TRBV11-2, the J gene TRBJ2-7; 7 bases are a match to TRBD1. After removal of 5 bases from V and 1 base from J, the junction contained 5 bases not matched to a gene. Germline V gene lookup returns CDR1 SGHAT and CDR2 FQNNGV. This CDR3 is built from 14 residues. The CDR3 loop is CASSPGTESYEQYF. The CDR3, as DNA: TGTGCCAGCAGCCCTGGGACAGAATCCTACGAGCAGTACTTC. Full variable domain (rest looked up from reference TRBV11-2 and TRBJ2-7): EAGVAQSPRYKIIEKRQSVAFWCNPISGHATLYWYQQILGQGPKLLIQFQNNGVVDDSQLPKDRFSAERLKGVDSTLKIQPAKLEDSAVYLCASSPGTESYEQYFGPGTRLTVT.

Only a few counts were recorded for this clonotype. This sequence joins TRBV29-1 and TRBJ2-7; no clear D gene. V was clipped by 5 bases and J by 5 bases, with 16 bases between them. The CDR3 consists of 13 residues. Looked up from germline, CDR1 is SQVTM and CDR2 is ANQGSEA. CDR3: CSVFKEQGHEQYF. CDR3 in DNA: TGCAGCGTTTTCAAGGAACAAGGCCACGAGCAGTACTTC.

This clonotype appeared many times. The chain is built from TRBV12-3 or TRBV12-4 and TRBJ1-2; D is undetermined. Trimming removed 2 bases at V and 8 bases at J, with 9 bases between. The CDR3 extends over 12 amino acids. CDR3 loop: CASSLIGTGYTF. In DNA, the CDR3 is TGTGCCAGCAGTTTAATAGGAACAGGCTACACCTTC.

This clonotype was detected ten times or more. The chain combines TRBV6-2 or TRBV6-3 with TRBJ2-1, with 13 bases identical to TRBD2. Germline V gene sequence: CDR1 MNHEY, CDR2 SVGEGT. The CDR3 covers 14 residues. V was clipped by 9 bases and J by 9 bases; unmatched bases: 8. The CDR3 nucleotides read TGTGCCAGTTCAAGGACTAGCGGGAGAGGTGAGCAGTTCTTC. Protein: CASSRTSGRGEQFF.

The sample holds a few counts of this clonotype. The rearrangement joins TRBV6-2 or TRBV6-3 to TRBJ2-1; TRBD2 agrees at 10 bases. Per the germline V gene, CDR1 is MNHEY and CDR2 is SVGEGT. The CDR3 consists of 14 residues. J lost 2 bases, V lost 5 bases, and 0 bases had no gene match. The CDR3 nucleotides are TGTGCCAGCAGTAGCGGGGGGGCCTACAATGAGCAGTTCTTC. This translates into CASSSGGAYNEQFF.

In this sample, this clonotype turned up a few times. The CDR3 loop is CASRMAGGQQHYNSPLHF. The CDR3 DNA reads TGTGCCAGCAGGATGGCGGGGGGCCAACAGCACTATAATTCACCCCTCCACTTT. V is TRBV25-1 and J is TRBJ1-6, with D tentatively TRBD1 (6 bases). V was cut by 6 bases and J by 3 bases, with 21 bases left in between. CDR1 is MGHDK, CDR2 SYGVNS, per germline. The CDR3 contains 18 residues.

This clonotype occurred a few times. The rearrangement links TRBV18 to TRBJ2-2, with D uncertain. Trimming pared 2 bases from V and 1 base from J, leaving 8 bases between. CDR1 KGHSH and CDR2 LQKENI come from the germline V gene. The CDR3 extends over 15 amino acids. The CDR3 DNA follows: TGTGCCAGCTCACCAACCTCGGTGAACACCGGGGAGCTGTTTTTT. Its protein product is CASSPTSVNTGELFF.